The present entry profiles one T cell receptor beta chain with its context. Its target is not known. Only in-frame clones appear in the TCRdb table, and some are missing; sequencing was by immunoSEQ multiplex PCR. The sample yields some 17,000 clones, 82% seen once. The germline V and J ends were trimmed by 2 bases and 0 bases, with 8 bases remaining between them. The CDR3 extends over 13 amino acids. CDR1 GTSNPN and CDR2 SVGIG come from the germline V gene (reference sequence). This specimen comes from a study of PD-1 blockade in classical Hodgkin lymphoma. Brentuximab vedotin exposure varied, and every patient relapsed after autologous stem cell transplantation. Patients showed best responses of complete response, partial response or progressive disease. Overall study findings and caveats: Baseline TCR diversity was reportedly lower in newly diagnosed patients than healthy donors.

The chain recombines TRBV30 with TRBJ2-7; D assignment may be TRBD1 or TRBD2 (5 bases each). This TCR came from a human donor with classical Hodgkin lymphoma. This material consisted of peripheral blood mononuclear cells (PBMCs), taken before the second cycle of nivolumab. This CDR3 reads CAWSRGSSYEQYF. DNA of the CDR3: TGTGCCTGGAGTCGGGGCTCCTCCTACGAGCAGTACTTC.